The present T cell receptor (beta chain) was sequenced within a study of shared clonotypes between healthy human individuals. Overall study findings and caveats: Non-shared clonotypes had lower generation probabilities than clonotypes shared by all four sorted-subset donors.

This clone showed up just once. Its specificity is not known. Sequencing used immunoSEQ multiplex PCR; TCRdb keeps in-frame clones, though not all of them. This table holds 980,000 or so clones, over 60% found once. The CDR3 has 13 residues. The germline V gene encodes CDR1 ENHRY and CDR2 SYGVKD. V shed 0 bases, J shed 8 bases, and the junction held 3 bases outside the gene matches. The receptor comes from a man between 18 and 29 years old in good health. Sequencing was performed on memory CD4+ T cells sorted from blood. Documented subset: CD45RA-negative fraction. This rearrangement joins TRBV10-3 to TRBJ1-2; 7 bases are a match to TRBD1. This CDR3 reads CAISESTGRGYTF. Here the CDR3 DNA reads TGTGCCATCAGTGAGTCGACAGGGAGGGGCTACACCTTC.